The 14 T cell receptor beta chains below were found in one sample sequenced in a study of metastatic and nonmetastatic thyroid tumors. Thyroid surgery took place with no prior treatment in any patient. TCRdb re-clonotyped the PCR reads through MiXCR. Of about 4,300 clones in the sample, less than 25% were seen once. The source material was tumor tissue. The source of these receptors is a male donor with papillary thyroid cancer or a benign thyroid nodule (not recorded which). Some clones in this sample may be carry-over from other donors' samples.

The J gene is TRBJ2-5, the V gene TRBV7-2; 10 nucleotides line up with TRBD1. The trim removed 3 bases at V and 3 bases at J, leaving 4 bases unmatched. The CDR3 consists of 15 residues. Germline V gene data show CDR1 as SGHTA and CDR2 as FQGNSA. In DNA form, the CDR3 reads TGTGCCAGCAGCTTCGCCGGGACAGGGGAAGAGACCCAGTACTTC. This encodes CASSFAGTGEETQYF.

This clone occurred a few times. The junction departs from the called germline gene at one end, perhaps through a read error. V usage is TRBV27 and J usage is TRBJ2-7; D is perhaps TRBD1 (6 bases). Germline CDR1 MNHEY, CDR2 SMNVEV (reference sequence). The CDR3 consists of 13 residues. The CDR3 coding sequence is TGTGCCAGCGGTTTACAGGGTGAGGACGAGCAGTACTTC. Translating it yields CASGLQGEDEQYF.

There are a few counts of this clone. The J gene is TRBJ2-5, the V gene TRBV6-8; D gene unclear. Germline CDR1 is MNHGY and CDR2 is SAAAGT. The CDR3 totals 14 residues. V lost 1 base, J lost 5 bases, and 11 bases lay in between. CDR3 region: CASSYYTPNETQYF. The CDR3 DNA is TGTGCCAGCAGTTACTACACTCCAAACGAGACCCAGTACTTC.

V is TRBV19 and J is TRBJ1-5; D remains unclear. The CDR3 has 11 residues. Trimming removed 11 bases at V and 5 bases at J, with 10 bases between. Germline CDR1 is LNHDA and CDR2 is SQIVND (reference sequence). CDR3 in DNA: TGTGCCTATTATTCGCATCAGCCCCAGCATTTT. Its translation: CAYYSHQPQHF.

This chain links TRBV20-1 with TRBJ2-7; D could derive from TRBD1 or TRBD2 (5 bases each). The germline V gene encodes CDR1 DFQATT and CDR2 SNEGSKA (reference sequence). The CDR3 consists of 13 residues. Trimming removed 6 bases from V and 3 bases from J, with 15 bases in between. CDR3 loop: CSALGAPSYEQYF. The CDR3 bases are TGCAGTGCCCTCGGGGCCCCAAGCTACGAGCAGTACTTC.

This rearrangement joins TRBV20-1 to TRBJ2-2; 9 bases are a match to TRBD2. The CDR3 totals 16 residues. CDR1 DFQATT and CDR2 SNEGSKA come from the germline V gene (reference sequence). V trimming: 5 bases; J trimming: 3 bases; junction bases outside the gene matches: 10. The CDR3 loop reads CSAGGDLAGYTGELFF. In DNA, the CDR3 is TGCAGTGCTGGTGGGGATCTAGCGGGGTACACCGGGGAGCTGTTTTTT.

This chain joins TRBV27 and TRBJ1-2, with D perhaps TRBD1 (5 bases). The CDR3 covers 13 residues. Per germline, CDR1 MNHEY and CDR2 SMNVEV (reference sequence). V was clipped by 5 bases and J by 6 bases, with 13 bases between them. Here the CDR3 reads CASSLLGTHGYTF. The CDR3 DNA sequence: TGTGCCAGCAGTCTCCTGGGGACCCATGGCTACACCTTC.

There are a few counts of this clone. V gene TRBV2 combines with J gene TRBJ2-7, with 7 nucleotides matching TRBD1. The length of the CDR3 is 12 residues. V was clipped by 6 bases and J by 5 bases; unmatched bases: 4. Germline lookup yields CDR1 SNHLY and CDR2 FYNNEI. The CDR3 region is CASSSGQDEQYF. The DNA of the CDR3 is TGTGCCAGCAGCTCTGGACAGGACGAGCAGTACTTC.

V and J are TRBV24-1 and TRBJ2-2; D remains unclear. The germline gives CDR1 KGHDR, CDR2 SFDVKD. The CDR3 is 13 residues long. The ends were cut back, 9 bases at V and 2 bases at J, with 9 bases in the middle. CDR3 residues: CATFDGNTGELFF. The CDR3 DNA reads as TGTGCCACCTTTGACGGAAACACCGGGGAGCTGTTTTTT.

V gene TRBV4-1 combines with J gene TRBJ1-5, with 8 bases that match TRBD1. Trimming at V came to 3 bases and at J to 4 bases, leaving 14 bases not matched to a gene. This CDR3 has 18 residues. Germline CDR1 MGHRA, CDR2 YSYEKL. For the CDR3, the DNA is TGCGCCAGCAGCCAGGCCCCCCCGACAGGGGCCACGAATCAGCCCCAGCATTTT. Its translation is CASSQAPPTGATNQPQHF.

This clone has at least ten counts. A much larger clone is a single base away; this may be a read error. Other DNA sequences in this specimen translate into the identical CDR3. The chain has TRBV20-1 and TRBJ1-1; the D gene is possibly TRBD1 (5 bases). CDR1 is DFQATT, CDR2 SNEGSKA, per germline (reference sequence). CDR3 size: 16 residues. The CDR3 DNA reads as TGCAGTGCTAGTGATCAGGGCCAAAGGGCGACAACTGAAGCTTTCTTC. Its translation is CSASDQGQRATTEAFF.

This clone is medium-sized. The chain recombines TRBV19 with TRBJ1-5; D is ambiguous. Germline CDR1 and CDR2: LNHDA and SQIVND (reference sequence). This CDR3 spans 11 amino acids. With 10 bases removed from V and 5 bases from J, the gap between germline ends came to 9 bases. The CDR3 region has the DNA TGTGCCAATTATTCGGATCAGCCCCAGCATTTT. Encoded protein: CANYSDQPQHF.

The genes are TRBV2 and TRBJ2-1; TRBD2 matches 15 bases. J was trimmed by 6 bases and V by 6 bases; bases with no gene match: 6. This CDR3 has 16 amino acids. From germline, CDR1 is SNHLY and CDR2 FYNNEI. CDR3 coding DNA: TGTGCCAGCAGCCCCTGGACTAGCGGGGGGGCCAATGAGCAGTTCTTC. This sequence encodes CASSPWTSGGANEQFF. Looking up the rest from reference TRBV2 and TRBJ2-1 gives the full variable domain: EPEVTQTPSHQVTQMGQEVILRCVPISNHLYFYWYRQILGQKVEFLVSFYNNEISEKSEIFDDQFSVERPDGSNFTLKIRSTKLEDSAMYFCASSPWTSGGANEQFFGPGTRLTVL.

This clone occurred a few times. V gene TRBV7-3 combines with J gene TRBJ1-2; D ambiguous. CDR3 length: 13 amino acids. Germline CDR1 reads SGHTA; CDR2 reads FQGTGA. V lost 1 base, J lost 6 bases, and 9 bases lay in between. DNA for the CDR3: TGTGCCAGCAGCTTAAGCCCTACGGATGGCTACACCTTC. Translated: CASSLSPTDGYTF.